These 29 T cell receptor beta chains were sequenced from one sample in a study of a mutant IDH1 vaccine in newly diagnosed glioma. As to time point: week 23, last vaccination. Alongside topical imiquimod, each dose of vaccine comprised 300 ug of mutant IDH1 20-mer peptide. Profiling relied on immunoSEQ multiplex PCR, and the TCRdb table lists in-frame clones only, not all of them. Among around 30,000 clones, around 80% were seen once, and the ten largest hold 7.5% to 9.5%. Which antigens these TCRs recognize remains unknown. The sequencing used PBMCs, collected from a glioma patient whose treatment included an IDH1 peptide vaccine. All receptors derive from a woman younger than 35 with glioma.

The chain has TRBV5-6 and TRBJ1-1; perhaps TRBD1 as D (6 bases). V was trimmed by 4 bases and J by 7 bases, leaving 17 bases between them. Germline CDR1 is SGHDT and CDR2 is YYEEEE. This CDR3 spans 14 amino acids. The CDR3 loop reads CASSLQGTSIEAFF. DNA of the CDR3: TGTGCCAGCAGCCTCCAAGGGACATCGATTGAAGCTTTCTTT.

The chain couples TRBV5-1 to TRBJ1-4; 8 bases are shared with TRBD1. CDR1 and CDR2 (germline): SGHRS, YFSETQ. V was clipped by 5 bases and J by 4 bases; unmatched bases: 10. This CDR3 is built from 16 residues. In DNA, the CDR3 is TGCGCCAGCAGTTTATTTGCAGGGGGCAATAATGAAAAACTGTTTTTT. It specifies CASSLFAGGNNEKLFF.

This clone was seen just once. CDR3 amino acids: CASVSTGLNTEAFF. The CDR3, as DNA: TGTGCCAGCGTCTCGACAGGGCTGAACACTGAAGCTTTCTTT. V gene TRBV4-2 combines with J gene TRBJ1-1, with TRBD1 matching 7 bases. Trimming removed 8 bases from V and 0 bases from J; junction bases left unmatched: 6. This CDR3 comprises 14 residues. Germline V gene lookup returns CDR1 LGHNA and CDR2 YNFKEQ.

V and J are TRBV27 and TRBJ1-5; no definite D call. The CDR3 sequence is 16 residues long. V was clipped by 1 base and J by 3 bases, with 13 bases between them. Germline-derived CDR1 and CDR2 are MNHEY and SMNVEV (reference sequence). Here the CDR3 DNA reads TGTGCCAGCAGTTTATTGGCGGCAGGTCTCAATCAGCCCCAGCATTTT. Translated: CASSLLAAGLNQPQHF.

This clone has a single count. J is TRBJ2-4 and V is TRBV10-3; the match to TRBD1 covers 9 bases. This CDR3 is built from 17 residues. V lost 4 bases, J lost 2 bases, and 9 bases stayed unmatched. Looked up from germline, CDR1 is ENHRY and CDR2 is SYGVKD. Written as DNA, the CDR3 is TGTGCCATCAGTGTAAACGACAGGGGGGGATCCAAAAACATTCAGTACTTC. Its translation: CAISVNDRGGSKNIQYF.

This sequence joins TRBV4-2 and TRBJ2-3; TRBD2 agrees at 8 bases. The V segment lost 3 bases and the J segment 4 bases; nucleotides outside the gene matches: 12. The CDR3 totals 17 residues. In germline, CDR1 is LGHNA, CDR2 YNFKEQ. In nucleotides, the CDR3 is TGTGCCAGCAGCCAGGCGGGGGGTGGGTGGGAGGCAGATACGCAGTATTTT. Translating it yields CASSQAGGGWEADTQYF.

V and J are TRBV2 and TRBJ1-3; maybe TRBD1 (5 bases). The CDR3 has 15 residues. V was clipped by 0 bases and J by 4 bases, with 10 bases between them. Germline CDR1 reads SNHLY; CDR2 reads FYNNEI. The CDR3: CASSEAIGGGNTIYF. In DNA form, the CDR3 reads TGTGCCAGCAGTGAAGCGATCGGGGGAGGAAACACCATATATTTT.

The chain joins TRBV5-1 to TRBJ2-3, with D tentatively TRBD1 (6 bases). The germline CDR1 and CDR2 sequences are SGHRS and YFSETQ. The CDR3 is 15 residues long. Trimming took off 0 bases at V and 4 bases at J, with 12 bases between the two ends. The chain's CDR3 is CASSLGGLWPDTQYF. CDR3 nucleotides: TGCGCCAGCAGCTTGGGGGGGCTGTGGCCAGATACGCAGTATTTT.

The chain employs TRBV7-6 and TRBJ2-5; D gene uncertain. The germline V gene encodes CDR1 SGHVS and CDR2 FNYEAQ. This CDR3 contains 13 residues. Trimming cost V 2 bases and J 5 bases, with 9 bases left between them. DNA of the CDR3: TGTGCCAGCAGCTTAATGGGCTGGGAGACCCAGTACTTC. The encoded protein is CASSLMGWETQYF.

The CDR3 bases are TGTGCCAGCAGTATCTCTGGGGCCAACGTCCTGACTTTC. This translates into CASSISGANVLTF. The genes are TRBV6-5 and TRBJ2-6; D gene unclear. The CDR3 sequence is 13 residues long. Trimming cost V 5 bases and J 0 bases, with 2 bases left between them. Germline V gene data show CDR1 as MNHEY and CDR2 as SVGAGI.

With regard to this clone: Relative to the germline gene, one junction end is altered; a read error may explain this. The CDR3 region has the DNA TGTGCTAGCAGCCACCTGGGACAGGGACAAGAGACCCAGTACTTC. Its translation: CASSHLGQGQETQYF. This chain links TRBV7-7 with TRBJ2-5; TRBD1 matches 9 bases. The CDR3 has 15 amino acids. Germline V gene lookup returns CDR1 SSHAT and CDR2 FNYEAQ (reference sequence).

The rearrangement uses TRBV4-1 and TRBJ1-1; D not certain. Germline CDR1 and CDR2: MGHRA and YSYEKL. This CDR3 comprises 20 residues. V was shortened by 9 bases and J by 4 bases, with 36 bases between the two germline ends. CDR3 bases: TGCGCCAGTCCCGGTTTATCTAGCCAACAGCGGCGGGGATGGGGCACTGAAGCTTTCTTT. It codes for CASPGLSSQQRRGWGTEAFF.

This clone has just a few counts. DNA of the CDR3: TGTGCCAGCAGCCAAGATAGAGTTTCCAATCAGCCCCAGCATTTT. This codes for CASSQDRVSNQPQHF. The rearrangement links TRBV4-2 to TRBJ1-5, with unresolved D. Germline CDR1 reads LGHNA; CDR2 reads YNFKEQ. Trimming cost V 0 bases and J 3 bases, with 9 bases left between them. This CDR3 comprises 15 residues.

The chain uses TRBV2 and TRBJ2-2, with a tentative D call TRBD2 (5 bases). CDR1 and CDR2 (germline): SNHLY, FYNNEI. Between the trimmed V and J ends, which lost 7 bases and 7 bases, there was a span of 13 bases. This CDR3 comprises 13 residues. The CDR3 here is CASMAEGVGELFF. DNA for the CDR3: TGTGCCAGCATGGCAGAGGGAGTCGGGGAGCTGTTTTTT.

The chain couples TRBV5-3 to TRBJ1-2, with D uncertain. TRBV5-3 is sorted into the ORF group, with uncertain function. This CDR3 contains 15 residues. Trimming shortened V by 4 bases and J by 0 bases, and 13 bases separated the two germline ends. CDR3 sequence reads: CARSLRGASNYGYTF. The CDR3 bases are TGTGCCAGAAGCCTGCGGGGAGCTTCTAACTATGGCTACACCTTC.

The CDR3 DNA follows: TGTGCCAGCAGCCACCCCACAGGGACTAATGAAAAACTGTTTTTT. Its translation: CASSHPTGTNEKLFF. The rearrangement uses TRBV14 and TRBJ1-4; maybe TRBD1 (6 bases). V shed 3 bases and J shed 2 bases, with 10 bases lying between them. This CDR3 region has 15 residues. The germline V gene encodes CDR1 SGHDN and CDR2 FVKESK. Together with reference TRBV14 and TRBJ1-4, the CDR3 gives the full variable domain: EAGVTQFPSHSVIEKGQTVTLRCDPISGHDNLYWYRRVMGKEIKFLLHFVKESKQDESGMPNNRFLAERTGGTYSTLKVQPAELEDSGVYFCASSHPTGTNEKLFFGSGTQLSVL.

The chain uses TRBV10-3 and TRBJ2-7; D remains ambiguous. Trimming pared 10 bases from V and 2 bases from J, leaving 12 bases between. Germline CDR1 and CDR2: ENHRY and SYGVKD. CDR3 length: 12 amino acids. CDR3 sequence (DNA): TGTGCCACCAATGACGGCGCCTACGAGCAGTACTTC. The encoded protein is CATNDGAYEQYF.

This chain uses TRBV6-5 with TRBJ1-3; no clear D gene. The V gene's germline CDR1 is MNHEY and CDR2 SVGAGI. V gave up 7 bases and J gave up 5 bases, with 15 bases separating them. The CDR3 has 14 residues. CDR3 in amino acids: CASTRAGGRNTIYF. In DNA, the CDR3 is TGTGCCAGCACCCGTGCGGGAGGTAGAAACACCATATATTTT.

CDR3 amino acids: CAMEPGQGGNTIYF. In DNA, the CDR3 is TGTGCCATGGAGCCGGGACAGGGGGGAAACACCATATATTTT. This chain uses TRBV10-3 with TRBJ1-3, with 10 bases fitting TRBD1. Trimming cost V 9 bases and J 4 bases; bases outside gene matches: 6. Germline V gene sequence: CDR1 ENHRY, CDR2 SYGVKD. The CDR3 is made up of 14 amino acids.

The V gene is TRBV4-2, the J gene TRBJ2-3; 8 nucleotides match TRBD2. Germline CDR1 reads LGHNA; CDR2 reads YNFKEQ. The CDR3 totals 17 residues. Trimming cost V 4 bases and J 4 bases; bases outside gene matches: 13. The CDR3 sequence: CASSLAPQRETADTQYF. CDR3 nucleotide sequence: TGTGCCAGCAGCCTCGCCCCCCAGCGGGAGACTGCAGATACGCAGTATTTT.

In this sample, this clone turned up a few times. The chain uses TRBV6-5 and TRBJ1-1; D is ambiguous. Germline CDR1 is MNHEY and CDR2 is SVGAGI. Trimming pared 2 bases from V and 5 bases from J, leaving 12 bases between. This CDR3 region has 14 residues. The CDR3 protein is CASSYGWEGTEAFF. As DNA, the CDR3 is TGTGCCAGCAGTTACGGCTGGGAGGGAACTGAAGCTTTCTTT.

The V and J genes are TRBV5-5 and TRBJ2-2; D gene ambiguous. The germline CDR1 and CDR2 sequences are SGHKS and YYEKEE (reference sequence). Deletions cut 0 bases from V and 5 bases from J, with 8 bases between. The CDR3 contains 14 residues. As DNA, the CDR3 is TGTGCCAGCAGCTTGGAGCAGATTACCGGGGAGCTGTTTTTT. This translates into CASSLEQITGELFF. Combining the CDR3 with reference TRBV5-5 and TRBJ2-2 gives the whole variable domain DAGVTQSPTHLIKTRGQQVTLRCSPISGHKSVSWYQQVLGQGPQFIFQYYEKEERGRGNFPDRFSARQFPNYSSELNVNALLLGDSALYLCASSLEQITGELFFGEGSRLTVL.

CDR3 sequence: CASSFQGAANEKLFF. The CDR3 DNA follows: TGTGCCAGCAGTTTCCAGGGGGCGGCTAATGAAAAACTGTTTTTT. V gene TRBV6-5 combines with J gene TRBJ1-4, with 8 bases matching TRBD1. CDR1 MNHEY and CDR2 SVGAGI come from the germline V gene. Trimming at V came to 4 bases and at J to 3 bases, leaving 4 bases not matched to a gene. The CDR3 totals 15 residues.

The chain joins TRBV19 to TRBJ2-2; 12 bases match TRBD2. V gave up 5 bases and J gave up 4 bases; unmatched junction bases: 5. This CDR3 region has 16 residues. From germline, CDR1 is LNHDA and CDR2 SQIVND (reference sequence). The CDR3 nucleotides are TGTGCCAGTAGTGTGGGACTAGCGGGTGTCACCGGGGAGCTGTTTTTT. Protein sequence: CASSVGLAGVTGELFF.

In its sample, this clone was seen a few times. The chain is built from TRBV5-5 and TRBJ2-7; TRBD1 might be the D (6 bases). The CDR3 extends over 15 amino acids. Deletions cut 4 bases from V and 2 bases from J, with 16 bases between. From germline, CDR1 is SGHKS and CDR2 YYEKEE (reference sequence). The CDR3 DNA follows: TGTGCCAGCAGCCCCACCCTGGGGGCAGCCTACGAGCAGTACTTC. The encoded protein is CASSPTLGAAYEQYF. The variable domain in full, completed from reference TRBV5-5 and TRBJ2-7, reads DAGVTQSPTHLIKTRGQQVTLRCSPISGHKSVSWYQQVLGQGPQFIFQYYEKEERGRGNFPDRFSARQFPNYSSELNVNALLLGDSALYLCASSPTLGAAYEQYFGPGTRLTVT.

The chain recombines TRBV4-2 with TRBJ2-7, with 8 bases lining up with TRBD1. Germline V gene sequence: CDR1 LGHNA, CDR2 YNFKEQ. The CDR3 totals 17 residues. V dropped 0 bases and J dropped 3; count of bases not matched to a gene: 10. CDR3 in DNA: TGTGCCAGCAGCCAAGATCGGACAGGGAGTCTACACTACGAGCAGTACTTC. Residues: CASSQDRTGSLHYEQYF.

The V and J genes are TRBV4-1 and TRBJ2-7; possible D gene TRBD1, 6 bases. Trimming cost V 11 bases and J 1 base, with 18 bases left between them. CDR3 size: 14 residues. Germline V gene data show CDR1 as MGHRA and CDR2 as YSYEKL. The CDR3 sequence: CASSRGTSSYEQYF. The CDR3 DNA sequence: TGCGCCTCCAGTAGGGGGACCTCATCCTACGAGCAGTACTTC.

This clone appeared a few times. The V and J genes are TRBV2 and TRBJ1-5, with TRBD1 identical over 9 bases. CDR3 length: 14 residues. Germline-derived CDR1 and CDR2 are SNHLY and FYNNEI. Germline trimming cut 6 bases from V and 9 bases from J; bases unmatched to any gene: 9. CDR3 nucleotide sequence: TGTGCCAGCAGAGCGGGACAGGGATTATGGCCCCAGCATTTT. Protein: CASRAGQGLWPQHF.

The rearrangement uses TRBV5-6 and TRBJ1-2, with D unclear. Trimming removed 5 bases from V and 0 bases from J, with 11 bases in between. The CDR3 is 14 residues long. The germline gives CDR1 SGHDT, CDR2 YYEEEE. The CDR3 spells CASSLPLANYGYTF. CDR3 nucleotide sequence: TGTGCCAGCAGTTTGCCGCTAGCTAACTATGGCTACACCTTC.